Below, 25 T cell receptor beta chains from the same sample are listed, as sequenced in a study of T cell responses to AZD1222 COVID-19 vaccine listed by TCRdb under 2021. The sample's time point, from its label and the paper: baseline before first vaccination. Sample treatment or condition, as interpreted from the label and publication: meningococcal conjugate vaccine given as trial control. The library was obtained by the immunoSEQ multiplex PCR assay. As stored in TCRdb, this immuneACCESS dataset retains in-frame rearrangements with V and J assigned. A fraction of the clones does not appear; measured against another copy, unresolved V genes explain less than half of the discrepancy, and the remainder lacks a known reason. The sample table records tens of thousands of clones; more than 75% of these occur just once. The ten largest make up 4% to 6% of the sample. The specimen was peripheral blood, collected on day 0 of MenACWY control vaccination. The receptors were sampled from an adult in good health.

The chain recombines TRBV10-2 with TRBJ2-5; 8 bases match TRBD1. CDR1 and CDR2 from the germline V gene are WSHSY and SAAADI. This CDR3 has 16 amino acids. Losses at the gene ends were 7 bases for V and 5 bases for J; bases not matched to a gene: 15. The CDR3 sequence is CASNSFQGAGSETQYF. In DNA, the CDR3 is TGCGCCAGCAACTCTTTCCAGGGGGCTGGTAGTGAGACCCAGTACTTC.

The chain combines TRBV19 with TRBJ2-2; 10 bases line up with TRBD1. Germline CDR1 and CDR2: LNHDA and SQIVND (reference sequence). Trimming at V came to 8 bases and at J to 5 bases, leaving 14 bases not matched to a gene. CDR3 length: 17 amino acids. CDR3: CASANPGQGFVTGELFF. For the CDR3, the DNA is TGTGCCAGTGCCAATCCGGGACAGGGGTTCGTAACCGGGGAGCTGTTTTTT.

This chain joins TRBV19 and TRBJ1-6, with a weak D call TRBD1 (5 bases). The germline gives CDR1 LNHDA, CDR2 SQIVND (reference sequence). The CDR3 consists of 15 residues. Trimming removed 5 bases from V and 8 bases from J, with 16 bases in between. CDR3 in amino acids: CASSGGWQGYSPLHF. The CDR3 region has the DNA TGTGCCAGTAGTGGAGGGTGGCAGGGATATTCACCCCTCCACTTT.

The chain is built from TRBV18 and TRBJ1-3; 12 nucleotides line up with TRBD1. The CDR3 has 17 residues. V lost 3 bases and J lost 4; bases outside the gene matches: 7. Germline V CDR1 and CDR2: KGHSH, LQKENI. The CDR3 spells CASSPPGQGAPGNTIYF. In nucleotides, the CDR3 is TGTGCCAGCTCACCGCCGGGACAGGGGGCGCCCGGAAACACCATATATTTT. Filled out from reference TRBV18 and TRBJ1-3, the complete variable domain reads NAGVMQNPRHLVRRRGQEARLRCSPMKGHSHVYWYRQLPEEGLKFMVYLQKENIIDESGMPKERFSAEFPKEGPSILRIQQVVRGDSAAYFCASSPPGQGAPGNTIYFGEGSWLTVV.

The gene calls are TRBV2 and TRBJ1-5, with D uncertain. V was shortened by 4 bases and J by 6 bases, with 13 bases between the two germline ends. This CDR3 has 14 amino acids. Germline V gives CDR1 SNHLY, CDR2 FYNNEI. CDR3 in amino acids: CASSGGTPGQPQHF. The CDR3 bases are TGTGCCAGCAGTGGCGGTACACCAGGTCAGCCCCAGCATTTT.

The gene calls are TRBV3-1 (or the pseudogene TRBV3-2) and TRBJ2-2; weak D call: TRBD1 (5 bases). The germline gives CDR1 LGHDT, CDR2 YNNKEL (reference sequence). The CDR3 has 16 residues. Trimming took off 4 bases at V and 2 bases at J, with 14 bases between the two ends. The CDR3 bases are TGTGCCAGCAGCCCACCTAGGGGCAGTAACACCGGGGAGCTGTTTTTT. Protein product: CASSPPRGSNTGELFF.

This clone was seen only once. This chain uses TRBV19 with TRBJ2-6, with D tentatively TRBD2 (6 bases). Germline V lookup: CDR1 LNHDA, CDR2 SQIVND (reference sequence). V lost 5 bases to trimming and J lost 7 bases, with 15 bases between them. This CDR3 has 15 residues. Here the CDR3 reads CASSGGILGANVLTF. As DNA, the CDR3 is TGTGCCAGTAGTGGAGGGATACTGGGCGCCAACGTCCTGACTTTC.

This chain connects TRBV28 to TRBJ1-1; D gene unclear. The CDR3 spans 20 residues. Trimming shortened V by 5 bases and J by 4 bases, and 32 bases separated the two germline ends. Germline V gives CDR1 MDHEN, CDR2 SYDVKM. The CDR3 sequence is CASSLPYLGGLVGSITEAFF. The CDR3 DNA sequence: TGTGCCAGCAGTCTACCATACCTTGGCGGTTTGGTAGGGTCGATCACTGAAGCTTTCTTT.

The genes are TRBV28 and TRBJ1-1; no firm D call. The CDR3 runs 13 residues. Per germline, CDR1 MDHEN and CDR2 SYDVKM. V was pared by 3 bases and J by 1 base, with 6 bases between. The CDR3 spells CASSLIGNTEAFF. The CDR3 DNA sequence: TGTGCCAGCAGTTTGATAGGGAACACTGAAGCTTTCTTT.

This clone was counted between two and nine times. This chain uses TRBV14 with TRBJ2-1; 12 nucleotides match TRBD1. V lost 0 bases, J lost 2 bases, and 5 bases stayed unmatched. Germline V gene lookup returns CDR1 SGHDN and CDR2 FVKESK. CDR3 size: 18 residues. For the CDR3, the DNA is TGTGCCAGCAGCCAAGAGTGGGACAGGGGGCTTCCCTACAATGAGCAGTTCTTC. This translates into CASSQEWDRGLPYNEQFF.

CDR3 coding DNA: TGTGCCAGCACGACTGGACAGGGAATTTCACCCCTCCACTTT. This sequence encodes CASTTGQGISPLHF. The chain carries TRBV28 and TRBJ1-6; 8 bases map to TRBD1. J was trimmed by 9 bases and V by 7 bases; bases with no gene match: 8. From germline, CDR1 is MDHEN and CDR2 SYDVKM. This CDR3 region has 14 residues. Full variable domain (remainder filled in from reference TRBV28 and TRBJ1-6): DVKVTQSSRYLVKRTGEKVFLECVQDMDHENMFWYRQDPGLGLRLIYFSYDVKMKEKGDIPEGYSVSREKKERFSLILESASTNQTSMYLCASTTGQGISPLHFGNGTRLTVT.

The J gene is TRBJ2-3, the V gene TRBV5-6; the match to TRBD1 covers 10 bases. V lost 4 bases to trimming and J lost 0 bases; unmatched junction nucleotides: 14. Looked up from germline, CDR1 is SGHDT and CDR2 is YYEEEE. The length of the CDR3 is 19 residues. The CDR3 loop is CASSPTPGQGSSSTDTQYF. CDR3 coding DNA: TGTGCCAGCAGCCCGACTCCGGGACAGGGGTCTTCTAGCACAGATACGCAGTATTTT.

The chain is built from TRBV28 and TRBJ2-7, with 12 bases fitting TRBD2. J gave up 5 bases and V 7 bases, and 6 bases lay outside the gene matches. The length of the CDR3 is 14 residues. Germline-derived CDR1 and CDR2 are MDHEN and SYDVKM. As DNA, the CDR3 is TGTGCCAGCAAACTAGCGGGGGGACGGAACGAGCAGTACTTC. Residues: CASKLAGGRNEQYF. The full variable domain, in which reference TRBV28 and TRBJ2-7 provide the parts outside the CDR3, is DVKVTQSSRYLVKRTGEKVFLECVQDMDHENMFWYRQDPGLGLRLIYFSYDVKMKEKGDIPEGYSVSREKKERFSLILESASTNQTSMYLCASKLAGGRNEQYFGPGTRLTVT.

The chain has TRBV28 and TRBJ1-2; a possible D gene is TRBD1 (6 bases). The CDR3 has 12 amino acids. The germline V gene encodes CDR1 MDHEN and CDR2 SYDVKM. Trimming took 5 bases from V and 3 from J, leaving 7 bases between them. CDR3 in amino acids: CASSTGHYGYTF. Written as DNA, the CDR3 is TGTGCCAGCAGTACAGGGCACTATGGCTACACCTTC.

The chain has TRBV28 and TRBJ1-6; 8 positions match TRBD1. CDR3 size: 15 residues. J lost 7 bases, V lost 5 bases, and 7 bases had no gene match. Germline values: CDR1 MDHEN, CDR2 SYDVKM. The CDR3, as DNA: TGTGCCAGCAGTGAGGGACAGGTCGGAAATTCACCCCTCCACTTT. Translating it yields CASSEGQVGNSPLHF.

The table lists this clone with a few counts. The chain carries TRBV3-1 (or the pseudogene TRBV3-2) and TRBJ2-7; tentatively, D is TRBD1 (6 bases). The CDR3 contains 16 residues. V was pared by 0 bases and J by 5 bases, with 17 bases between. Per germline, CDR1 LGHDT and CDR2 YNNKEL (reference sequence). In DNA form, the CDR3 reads TGTGCCAGCAGCCAAGATCGGGTCAGGGGATCCCACGAGCAGTACTTC. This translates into CASSQDRVRGSHEQYF.

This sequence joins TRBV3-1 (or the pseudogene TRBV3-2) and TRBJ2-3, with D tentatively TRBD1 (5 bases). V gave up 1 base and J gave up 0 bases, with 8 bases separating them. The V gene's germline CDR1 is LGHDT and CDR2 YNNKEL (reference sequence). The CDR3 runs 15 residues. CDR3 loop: CASSQVRASTDTQYF. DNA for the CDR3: TGTGCCAGCAGCCAAGTCAGGGCTAGCACAGATACGCAGTATTTT.

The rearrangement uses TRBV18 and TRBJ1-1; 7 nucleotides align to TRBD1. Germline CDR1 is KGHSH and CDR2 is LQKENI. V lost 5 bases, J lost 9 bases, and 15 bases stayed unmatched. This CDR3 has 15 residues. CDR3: CASSGGQAPATQAFF. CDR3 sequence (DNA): TGTGCCAGCTCAGGTGGACAGGCCCCGGCTACTCAAGCTTTCTTT.

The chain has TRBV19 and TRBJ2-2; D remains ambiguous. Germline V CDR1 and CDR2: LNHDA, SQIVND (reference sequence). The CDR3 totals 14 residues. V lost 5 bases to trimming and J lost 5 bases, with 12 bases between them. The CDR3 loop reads CASSPQAGTGELFF. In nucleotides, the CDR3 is TGTGCCAGTAGTCCTCAGGCTGGGACCGGGGAGCTGTTTTTT.

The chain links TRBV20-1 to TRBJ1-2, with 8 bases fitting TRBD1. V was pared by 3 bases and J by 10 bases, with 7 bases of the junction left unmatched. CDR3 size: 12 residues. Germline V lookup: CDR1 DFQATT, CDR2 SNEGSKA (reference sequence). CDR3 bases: TGCAGTGCTAGTCGACAGGGGCTTGACTACACCTTC. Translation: CSASRQGLDYTF.

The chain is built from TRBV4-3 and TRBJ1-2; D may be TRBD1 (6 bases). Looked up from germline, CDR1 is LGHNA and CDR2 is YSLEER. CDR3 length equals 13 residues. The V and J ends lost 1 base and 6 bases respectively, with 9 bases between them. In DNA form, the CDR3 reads TGCGCCAGCAGCCAAGCGCAGGGGAATGGCTACACCTTC. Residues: CASSQAQGNGYTF.

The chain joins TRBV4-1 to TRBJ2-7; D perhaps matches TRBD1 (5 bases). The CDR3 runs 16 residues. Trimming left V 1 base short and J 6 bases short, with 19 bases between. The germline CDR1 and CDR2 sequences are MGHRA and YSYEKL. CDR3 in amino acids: CASSQVVGELFCEQYF. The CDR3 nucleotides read TGCGCCAGCAGCCAAGTAGTAGGGGAACTCTTCTGCGAGCAGTACTTC.

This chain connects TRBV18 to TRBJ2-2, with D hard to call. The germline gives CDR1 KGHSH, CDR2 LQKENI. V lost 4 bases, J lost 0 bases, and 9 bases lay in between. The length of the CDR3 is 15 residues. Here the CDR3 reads CASSRVASNTGELFF. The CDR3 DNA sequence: TGTGCCAGCTCACGGGTGGCGTCGAACACCGGGGAGCTGTTTTTT.

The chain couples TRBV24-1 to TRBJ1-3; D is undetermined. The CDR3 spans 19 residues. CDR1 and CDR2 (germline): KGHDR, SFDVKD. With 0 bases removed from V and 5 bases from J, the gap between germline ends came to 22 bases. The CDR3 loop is CATSDLGPDGFLWRNTIYF. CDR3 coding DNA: TGTGCCACCAGTGATTTGGGCCCCGACGGATTCCTCTGGCGAAACACCATATATTTT.

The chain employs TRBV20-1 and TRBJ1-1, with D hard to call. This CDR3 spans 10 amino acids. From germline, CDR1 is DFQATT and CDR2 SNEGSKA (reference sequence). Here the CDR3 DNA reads TGCAGGGGAGCTGGGACTGAAGCTTTCTTT. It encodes CRGAGTEAFF.